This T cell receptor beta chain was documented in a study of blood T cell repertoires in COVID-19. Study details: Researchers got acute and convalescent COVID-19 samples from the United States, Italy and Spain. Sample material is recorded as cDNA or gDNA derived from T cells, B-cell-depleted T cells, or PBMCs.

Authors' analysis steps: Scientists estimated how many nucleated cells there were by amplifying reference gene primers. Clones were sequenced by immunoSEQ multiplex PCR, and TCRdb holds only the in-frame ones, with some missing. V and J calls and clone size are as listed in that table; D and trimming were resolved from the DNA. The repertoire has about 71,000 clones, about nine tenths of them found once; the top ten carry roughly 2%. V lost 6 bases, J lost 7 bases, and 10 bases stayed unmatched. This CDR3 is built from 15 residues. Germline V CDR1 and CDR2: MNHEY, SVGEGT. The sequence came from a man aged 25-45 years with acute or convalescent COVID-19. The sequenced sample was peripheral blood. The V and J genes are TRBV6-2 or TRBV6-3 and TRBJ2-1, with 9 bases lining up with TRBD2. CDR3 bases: TGTGCCAGCAGCAAAAGCGGGAGGTGGGGAAATGAGCAGTTCTTC. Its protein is CASSKSGRWGNEQFF.